Listed here are 9 T cell receptor beta chains from one sample, sequenced in a study of tumor-infiltrating lymphocytes in primary liver carcinoma. Using a constant-region primer together with ProtoScript II reverse transcriptase, TCR beta cDNA was made from approximately 0.55 ug of total RNA. ARM-PCR, slightly modified, supplied the TCR beta libraries through three nested multiplex PCR rounds. Each of the first two PCR rounds ran around 10 cycles with TRBV1-TRBV30 forward and C-beta reverse primers. TCRdb redid the calling of the multiplex PCR reads with MiXCR, one entry per CDR3 protein. The table lists approximately 300,000 distinct CDR3 sequences, 50% to 70% of them singletons. The blood RNA (from unsorted whole blood) was obtained, and germline DNA was also extracted. Sequences were obtained from peripheral blood. These receptor sequences come from a man in his forties or fifties with primary liver carcinoma and hepatitis B virus infection.

The CDR3 sequence is CSVSQRGNEKLFF. The CDR3 coding sequence is TGCAGCGTTTCGCAACGGGGTAACGAAAAACTGTTTTTT. The V call is TRBV29-1, the J call TRBJ1-4; D is unresolved. Deletions cut 5 bases from V and 8 bases from J, with 15 bases between. The CDR3 is 13 residues long. Germline values: CDR1 SQVTM, CDR2 ANQGSEA.

The table lists this clonotype with a few counts. The rearrangement joins TRBV5-1 to TRBJ2-7; weak D call: TRBD1 (7 bases). Germline lookup yields CDR1 SGHRS and CDR2 YFSETQ. V was pared by 0 bases and J by 7 bases, with 17 bases between. The CDR3 is 15 amino acids. CDR3 region: CASSLESASGGEQYF. CDR3 nucleotides: TGCGCCAGCAGCTTGGAATCGGCCTCAGGGGGGGAGCAGTACTTC.

This clonotype was counted a few times. The rearrangement joins TRBV29-1 to TRBJ2-2; TRBD1 agrees at 12 bases. Looked up from germline, CDR1 is SQVTM and CDR2 is ANQGSEA. This CDR3 contains 17 residues. V was pared by 7 bases and J by 4 bases, with 13 bases of the junction left unmatched. CDR3 amino acids: CSGLRDRGPPGTGELFF. The CDR3 DNA follows: TGCAGCGGACTCCGGGACAGGGGGCCCCCGGGCACCGGGGAGCTGTTTTTT.

Note on this clonotype: The CDR3 end shows no conserved phenylalanine or tryptophan, and so a read error is likely. No DNA is shown, since the ends of the CDR3 on it are uncertain; the CDR3 is the one TCRdb lists. The rearrangement uses TRBV11-1 and TRBJ2-5; TRBD1, the D gene given by the table, was not confirmed from the DNA. Germline assignment: CDR1 SGHAT and CDR2 FQDESV (reference sequence). The CDR3 spans 14 residues, counting both ends. CDR3 loop: CTSSKGTGKETRYL.

This chain links TRBV28 with TRBJ2-5, with TRBD1 matching 7 bases. Looked up from germline, CDR1 is MDHEN and CDR2 is SYDVKM. The CDR3 loop spans 13 amino acids. V shed 6 bases and J 4 bases; nucleotides not matched to a gene: 5. CDR3 nucleotides: TGTGCCAGCAGCGAGACAGGGAGAGAGACCCAGTACTTC. Encoded protein: CASSETGRETQYF.

Worth noting for this clonotype: The CDR3 end shows no conserved phenylalanine or tryptophan, and so a read error is likely. The chain joins TRBV5-6 to TRBJ1-5; tentative D call: TRBD1 (5 bases). Germline CDR1 is SGHDT and CDR2 is YYEEEE. The CDR3 runs to 16 residues. CDR3 sequence: CASGLDRDHSNQPQHS. CDR3 sequence (DNA): TGTGCCAGCGGCTTGGACCGGGACCATAGCAATCAGCCCCAGCATTCT.

In this sample, this clonotype turned up a few times. One end of the junction fails to match germline, which may point to a read error. The gene calls are TRBV10-3 and TRBJ2-2, with TRBD1 identical over 7 bases. In germline, CDR1 is ENHRY, CDR2 SYGVKD. The CDR3 extends over 13 amino acids. The CDR3 here is CATGQLNTGEPFF. CDR3 nucleotides: TGTGCCACGGGACAGTTGAACACCGGGGAGCCGTTTTTT.

The V call is TRBV24-1, the J call TRBJ2-3, with 11 bases that match TRBD2. With 4 bases clipped from V and 10 bases from J, the junction kept 12 bases outside the gene matches. This CDR3 has 16 residues. Per the germline V gene, CDR1 is KGHDR and CDR2 is SFDVKD. DNA for the CDR3: TGTGCCACCAGTGACCGTGGGACTAGCGGTAGGGATGCGCAGTATTTT. As protein: CATSDRGTSGRDAQYF.

Concerning this clonotype itself: This may stem from a read error, because a much larger clone lies one nucleotide away. The gene calls are TRBV4-3 and TRBJ1-1, with no clear D. This CDR3 region has 12 residues. Per germline, CDR1 LGHNA and CDR2 YSLEER. CDR3 region: CASSGDYTETFF. CDR3 nucleotides: TGCGCCAGCAGCGGTGACTACACTGAAACTTTCTTT.